The present T cell receptor (beta chain) was sequenced within a study of CD8+ T cells in alopecia areata. In the study overall: Treated patients were given 5 to 10 mg oral tofacitinib twice daily.

Treatment meaning: oral pan-JAK inhibitor, 5-10 mg twice daily. Collected material from alopecia areata patients comprised lesional scalp punch biopsies and peripheral blood. Sorting from PBMCs produced CD4+ and CD8+ T cells. Overall study findings and caveats: Scalp clonality, together with expanded CD8+ clones among the top 100, fell significantly with tofacitinib.

The CDR3 has 15 amino acids. Germline values: CDR1 LGHNA, CDR2 YSLEER. V trimming: 0 bases; J trimming: 2 bases; junction bases outside the gene matches: 4. It was cDNA, reverse transcribed from extracted RNA, that served as the sequencing template. Produced via immunoSEQ multiplex PCR; TCRdb's table is partial and in-frame only. Of 90,000 to 120,000 clones in the sample, around 83% were seen once. Concerning this clone: As yet, its antigen is unknown. The sample has other DNA sequences that encode this CDR3 too.

The sequence was obtained from a human donor with alopecia areata. Sequenced material: CD8+ T cells sorted from blood, taken at week 24, from a patient treated with tofacitinib. J is TRBJ2-7 and V is TRBV4-3, with 7 bases aligning to TRBD1. DNA of the CDR3: TGCGCCAGCAGCCAAGATCGGCAGGGGGCCTACGAGCAGTACTTC. It codes for CASSQDRQGAYEQYF.